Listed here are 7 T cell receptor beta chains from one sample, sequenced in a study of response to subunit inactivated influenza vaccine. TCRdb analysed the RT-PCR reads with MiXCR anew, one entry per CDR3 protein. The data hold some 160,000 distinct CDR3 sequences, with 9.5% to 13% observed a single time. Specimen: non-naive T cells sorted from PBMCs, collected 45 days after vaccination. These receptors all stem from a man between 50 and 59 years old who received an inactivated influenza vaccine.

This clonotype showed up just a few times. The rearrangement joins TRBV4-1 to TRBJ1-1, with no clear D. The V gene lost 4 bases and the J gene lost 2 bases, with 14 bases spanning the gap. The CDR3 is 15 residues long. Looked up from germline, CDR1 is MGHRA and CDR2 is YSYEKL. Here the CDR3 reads CASSLTGRPNTEAFF. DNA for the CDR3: TGCGCCAGCAGCCTTACCGGGAGGCCTAACACTGAAGCTTTCTTT.

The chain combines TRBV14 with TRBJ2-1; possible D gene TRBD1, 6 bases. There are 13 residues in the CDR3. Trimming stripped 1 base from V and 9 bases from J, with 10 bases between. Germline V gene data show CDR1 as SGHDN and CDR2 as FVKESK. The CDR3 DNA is TGTGCCAGCAGCCAAGCCGTAGGGGGTGAGCAGTTCTTC. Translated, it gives CASSQAVGGEQFF. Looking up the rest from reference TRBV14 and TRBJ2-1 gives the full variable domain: EAGVTQFPSHSVIEKGQTVTLRCDPISGHDNLYWYRRVMGKEIKFLLHFVKESKQDESGMPNNRFLAERTGGTYSTLKVQPAELEDSGVYFCASSQAVGGEQFFGPGTRLTVL.

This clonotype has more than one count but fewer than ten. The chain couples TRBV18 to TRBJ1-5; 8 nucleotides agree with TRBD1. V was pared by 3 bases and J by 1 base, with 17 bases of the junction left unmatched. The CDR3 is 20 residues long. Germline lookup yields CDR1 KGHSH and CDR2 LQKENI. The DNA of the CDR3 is TGTGCCAGCTCACCGGGGGCAGGGGGCACAACTACGGGCAGCAATCAGCCCCAGCATTTT. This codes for CASSPGAGGTTTGSNQPQHF.

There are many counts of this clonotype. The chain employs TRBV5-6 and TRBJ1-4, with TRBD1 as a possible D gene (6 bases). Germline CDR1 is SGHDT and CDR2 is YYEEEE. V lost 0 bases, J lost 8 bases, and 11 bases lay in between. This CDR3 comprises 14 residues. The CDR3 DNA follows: TGTGCCAGCAGCTTGGCGGGACACCTCGAAAAACTGTTTTTT. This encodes CASSLAGHLEKLFF.

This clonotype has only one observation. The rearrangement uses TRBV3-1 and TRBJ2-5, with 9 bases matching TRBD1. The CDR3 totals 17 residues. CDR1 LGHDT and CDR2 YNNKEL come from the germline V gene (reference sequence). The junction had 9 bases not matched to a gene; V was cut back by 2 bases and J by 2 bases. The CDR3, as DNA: TGTGCCAGCAGCCAAACCGGGACAGGGTGGAGTCAAGAGACCCAGTACTTC. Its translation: CASSQTGTGWSQETQYF.

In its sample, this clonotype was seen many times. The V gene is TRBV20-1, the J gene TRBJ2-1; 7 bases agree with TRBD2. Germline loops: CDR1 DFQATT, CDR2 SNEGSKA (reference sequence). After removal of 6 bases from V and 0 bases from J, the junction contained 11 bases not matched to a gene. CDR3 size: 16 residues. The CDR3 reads CSAESRGESSYNEQFF. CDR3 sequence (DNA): TGCAGTGCCGAGTCCCGGGGGGAAAGCTCCTACAATGAGCAGTTCTTC.

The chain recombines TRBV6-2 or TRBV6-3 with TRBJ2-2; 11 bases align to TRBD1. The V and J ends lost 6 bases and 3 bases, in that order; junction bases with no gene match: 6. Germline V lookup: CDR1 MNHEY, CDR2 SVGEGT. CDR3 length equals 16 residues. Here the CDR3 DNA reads TGTGCCAGCAGGGATTTGGACAGGGGGCACACCGGGGAGCTGTTTTTT. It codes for CASRDLDRGHTGELFF.